Given below is one TCR beta chain in context. Germline V gives CDR1 GTSNPN, CDR2 SVGIG (reference sequence). The CDR3 has 14 amino acids. J gave up 6 bases and V 1 base, and 3 bases lay outside the gene matches. The record originates from a study of blood T cell repertoires in COVID-19. Sequencing used immunoSEQ multiplex PCR; TCRdb keeps in-frame clones, though not all of them. The profile shows around 250,000 clones, roughly 83% of them singletons. V usage is TRBV30 and J usage is TRBJ2-1; TRBD2 aligns across 10 bases. Sequencing was carried out using peripheral blood. The origin of this receptor is a woman aged 80 or over with COVID-19, enrolled during active disease. The CDR3 loop reads CAWSELAGVNEQFF. In nucleotides, the CDR3 is TGTGCCTGGAGTGAGCTAGCGGGGGTCAATGAGCAGTTCTTC.